This T cell receptor beta chain comes out of a study of T cells in Graves' hyperthyroidism and ophthalmopathy. The overall study: Peripheral blood draws took place at initial diagnosis, ahead of any treatment.

RNA transcripts gave rise to amplified TCR beta CDR3 regions. The TCR CDR3 first-round RT-PCR relied on the HTBI primer set. TCRdb reprocessed the multiplex PCR reads with MiXCR, giving one entry per CDR3 protein. There are approximately 400,000 distinct CDR3 sequences in the sample; approximately 17% occur only once, and 40% lies in the top ten. Orbital computed tomography and thyroid ultrasound, together with serum TRAb and thyroxine and clinical symptoms, were used for diagnoses. V was cut by 1 base and J by 0 bases, with 9 bases left in between. The germline gives CDR1 SGDLS, CDR2 YYNGEE. CDR3 length: 15 residues. Study-wide findings and caveats: Peripheral blood also featured most of the thyroid clonotypes expanded above 0.001. The model's output predicted ophthalmopathy at a median of about 6.5 months prior to onset.

In regard to this clonotype: What it binds is not known. This CDR3 is missing its conserved last phenylalanine or tryptophan, likely due to a read error.

This chain links TRBV9 with TRBJ2-3; D is possibly TRBD2 (5 bases). The specimen was blood. The source of this sequence is a man between 18 and 35 years old with Graves' ophthalmopathy. The chain's CDR3 is CASSVTGISTDTQYS. The CDR3 nucleotides are TGTGCCAGCAGCGTAACGGGAATTAGCACAGATACGCAGTATTCT.